The 23 T cell receptor beta chains listed next were all sequenced from one sample in a study of early T cells in non-severe SARS-CoV-2 infection (dated by TCRdb to about 2021). The library was made by 5' RACE. For sequencing, a NextSeq 500 was employed. TCRdb trimmed the raw reads at Q25, called clones with MiXCR and kept productive beta chains. One record per CDR3 amino acid sequence lists the most common genes and DNA. The sample table contains roughly 100,000 distinct CDR3 sequences; only one count was recorded for around 13% of them. The top ten clonotypes cover approximately 6% of the sample. Sample: whole blood. The receptors derive from an adult who was a healthcare worker with PCR-confirmed SARS-CoV-2 infection or an uninfected control (not recorded which).

The rearrangement uses TRBV7-2 and TRBJ2-7; 8 bases map to TRBD1. This CDR3 region has 14 residues. V lost 3 bases and J lost 7; bases outside the gene matches: 8. Germline V CDR1 and CDR2: SGHTA, FQGNSA. For the CDR3, the DNA is TGTGCCAGCAGCTTGACCGATACAGGGGGAGAGCAGTACTTC. Amino acids: CASSLTDTGGEQYF.

This clonotype was counted between two and nine times. The rearrangement uses TRBV4-3 and TRBJ2-1; TRBD2 aligns across 9 bases. With 6 bases clipped from V and 6 bases from J, the junction kept 9 bases outside the gene matches. The CDR3 has 15 amino acids. Germline CDR1 LGHNA, CDR2 YSLEER. The CDR3 DNA reads TGCGCCAGCAGTCCCGGACTAGCGCATGTCAATGAGCAGTTCTTC. Protein: CASSPGLAHVNEQFF.

The V and J genes are TRBV20-1 and TRBJ2-1; TRBD2 might be the D (6 bases). Trimming stripped 8 bases from V and 6 bases from J, with 17 bases between. There are 13 residues in the CDR3. In germline, CDR1 is DFQATT, CDR2 SNEGSKA (reference sequence). CDR3 nucleotide sequence: TGCAGTCCAGACCGGGACTGGGGCAATGAGCAGTTCTTC. This sequence encodes CSPDRDWGNEQFF.

The J gene is TRBJ2-1, the V gene TRBV14; D gene uncertain. Germline V CDR1 and CDR2: SGHDN, FVKESK. Trimming pared 1 base from V and 5 bases from J, leaving 9 bases between. The CDR3 has 14 amino acids. The CDR3 sequence: CASSQVGHHNEQFF. The CDR3 DNA reads as TGTGCCAGCAGCCAAGTTGGTCATCACAATGAGCAGTTCTTC.

Details on this clonotype: At one boundary the junction diverges from the germline segment, which might be a read error. This chain joins TRBV28 and TRBJ2-2, with a weak D call TRBD2 (5 bases). This CDR3 region has 12 residues. Germline-derived CDR1 and CDR2 are MDHEN and SYDVKM. CDR3 in DNA: TGTGCCAGCATGAAGGGTAGTAGGGAGCCGTTTTTT. This codes for CASMKGSREPFF.

This clonotype appeared many times. This chain uses TRBV12-3 or TRBV12-4 with TRBJ1-6; D not resolved. Trimming cost V 5 bases and J 4 bases, with 9 bases left between them. The CDR3 is made up of 14 amino acids. In DNA form, the CDR3 reads TGTGCCAGCAGTACCACAGTTTATAATTCACCCCTCCACTTT. Its protein product is CASSTTVYNSPLHF.

This clonotype was seen only a few times. The chain couples TRBV7-2 to TRBJ2-3, with no clear D. Per germline, CDR1 SGHTA and CDR2 FQGNSA. The V end lost 5 bases, the J end lost 1 base, and 13 bases lay between the germline ends. This CDR3 has 15 residues. The CDR3 here is CASSPRLIRTDTQYF. Here the CDR3 DNA reads TGTGCCAGCAGCCCCCGCTTGATCCGCACAGATACGCAGTATTTT.

This clonotype has at least ten counts. J is TRBJ2-7 and V is TRBV4-1; 11 bases fit TRBD2. With 3 bases clipped from V and 2 bases from J, the junction kept 6 bases outside the gene matches. In germline, CDR1 is MGHRA, CDR2 YSYEKL. This CDR3 spans 16 amino acids. CDR3 residues: CASSQGTSGSPYEQYF. CDR3 in DNA: TGCGCCAGCAGCCAGGGAACTAGCGGGAGCCCCTACGAGCAGTACTTC.

The V and J genes are TRBV28 and TRBJ1-5, with D unclear. V was clipped by 8 bases and J by 0 bases, with 8 bases between them. Looked up from germline, CDR1 is MDHEN and CDR2 is SYDVKM. CDR3 length equals 13 residues. In DNA form, the CDR3 reads TGTGCCAGCTTCCCAGGTAGCAATCAGCCCCAGCATTTT. Its protein is CASFPGSNQPQHF.

This clonotype was seen at least ten times. The rearrangement links TRBV20-1 to TRBJ2-7, with 7 bases aligning to TRBD2. The trim removed 3 bases at V and 2 bases at J, leaving 7 bases unmatched. The CDR3 consists of 14 residues. Germline V CDR1 and CDR2: DFQATT, SNEGSKA (reference sequence). CDR3: CSARRGTTTYEQYF. CDR3 DNA sequence: TGCAGTGCTAGGCGGGGGACCACTACCTACGAGCAGTACTTC.

The chain uses TRBV28 and TRBJ1-5; perhaps TRBD1 as D (5 bases). Per the germline V gene, CDR1 is MDHEN and CDR2 is SYDVKM. The V end was cut by 5 bases, the J end by 9 bases, with 11 bases between. The CDR3 length is 12 residues. This chain's CDR3 is CASSAHGGPQHF. The CDR3 region has the DNA TGTGCCAGCAGTGCACACGGGGGGCCCCAGCATTTT.

This clonotype has more than one count but fewer than ten. The V call is TRBV10-3, the J call TRBJ1-1; unclear D gene. V lost 7 bases, J lost 4 bases, and 13 bases lay in between. CDR1 is ENHRY, CDR2 SYGVKD, per germline. CDR3 length equals 13 residues. The CDR3 nucleotides are TGTGCCATCACGGGAGGAGGACCCACTGAAGCTTTCTTT. Translating gives CAITGGGPTEAFF.

The table lists this clonotype with many counts. The chain joins TRBV6-1 to TRBJ2-3; TRBD2 matches 12 bases. This CDR3 contains 15 residues. Losses at the gene ends were 8 bases for V and 4 bases for J; bases not matched to a gene: 7. The V gene's germline CDR1 is MNHNS and CDR2 SASEGT. CDR3 region: CASETGTSGPDTQYF. In nucleotides, the CDR3 is TGTGCCAGCGAAACCGGGACTAGCGGGCCAGATACGCAGTATTTT.

This clonotype was found a few times. The rearrangement links TRBV4-2 to TRBJ2-6, with D perhaps matching TRBD2 (6 bases). V was pared by 1 base and J by 3 bases, with 10 bases between. Germline CDR1 is LGHNA and CDR2 is YNFKEQ. The CDR3 covers 16 residues. The CDR3 nucleotides are TGTGCCAGCAGCCAAGTGCCGGGAGATGGGGCCAACGTCCTGACTTTC. Its protein product is CASSQVPGDGANVLTF.

This clonotype was recorded a few times. This sequence joins TRBV20-1 and TRBJ2-1, with 11 bases identical to TRBD2. CDR1 DFQATT and CDR2 SNEGSKA come from the germline V gene (reference sequence). This CDR3 is built from 15 residues. Trimming at V came to 1 base and at J to 6 bases, leaving 5 bases not matched to a gene. The CDR3 coding sequence is TGCAGTGCTAGAGTGGGGACTAGCGGAATCAATGAGCAGTTCTTC. Its protein product is CSARVGTSGINEQFF.

In its sample, this clonotype was seen a few times. The chain couples TRBV5-1 to TRBJ1-1; D is unclear. The V end was cut by 5 bases, the J end by 5 bases, with 13 bases between. CDR1 SGHRS and CDR2 YFSETQ come from the germline V gene. The CDR3 is made up of 13 amino acids. The CDR3 DNA is TGCGCCAGCAGTCGGCAAGATGCGACTGAAGCTTTCTTT. It encodes CASSRQDATEAFF.

V usage is TRBV3-1 and J usage is TRBJ2-1, with no clear D. CDR3 length: 14 amino acids. V gave up 0 bases and J gave up 8 bases, with 11 bases separating them. Germline loops: CDR1 LGHDT, CDR2 YNNKEL (reference sequence). CDR3: CASSQDIVPDEQFF. In DNA form, the CDR3 reads TGTGCCAGCAGCCAAGATATAGTCCCCGATGAGCAGTTCTTC.

This clonotype occurred a few times. The rearrangement joins TRBV4-1 to TRBJ2-1; D is uncertain. The length of the CDR3 is 15 residues. V shed 3 bases and J shed 0 bases, with 9 bases lying between them. The germline V gene encodes CDR1 MGHRA and CDR2 YSYEKL. DNA of the CDR3: TGCGCCAGCAGCCACGATTGGAGCTCCTACAATGAGCAGTTCTTC. It encodes CASSHDWSSYNEQFF.

The chain has TRBV6-1 and TRBJ2-3; D is perhaps TRBD2 (5 bases). Trimming stripped 6 bases from V and 3 bases from J, with 13 bases between. The length of the CDR3 is 14 residues. From germline, CDR1 is MNHNS and CDR2 SASEGT. The DNA of the CDR3 is TGTGCCAGCAGCCTCGGGAAGGCTACAGATACGCAGTATTTT. Encoded protein: CASSLGKATDTQYF.

The chain couples TRBV20-1 to TRBJ2-7; D perhaps matches TRBD1 (6 bases). The CDR3 covers 14 residues. CDR1 and CDR2 from the germline V gene are DFQATT and SNEGSKA (reference sequence). V was trimmed by 2 bases and J by 3 bases, leaving 14 bases between them. DNA for the CDR3: TGCAGTGCTAGACGTCCGACAGGTAACTACGAGCAGTACTTC. Encoded protein: CSARRPTGNYEQYF.

The sample holds many counts of this clonotype. The rearrangement joins TRBV27 to TRBJ1-6; unclear D gene. CDR1 is MNHEY and CDR2 is SMNVEV in the germline V gene (reference sequence). This CDR3 is built from 14 residues. Trimming left V 6 bases short and J 0 bases short, with 6 bases between. The CDR3 nucleotides read TGTGCCAGCAGGCCCCTCTCCTATAATTCACCCCTCCACTTT. Translating gives CASRPLSYNSPLHF.

This clonotype was recorded at least ten times. J is TRBJ2-3 and V is TRBV19; 7 nucleotides agree with TRBD2. V dropped 1 base and J dropped 5; count of bases not matched to a gene: 6. The CDR3 sequence is 15 residues long. Germline CDR1 reads LNHDA; CDR2 reads SQIVND (reference sequence). CDR3 DNA: TGTGCCAGTAGTATAGCGGCGGGAGCGGTAGATACGCAGTATTTT. Amino acids: CASSIAAGAVDTQYF.

This clonotype has a handful of counts. The chain couples TRBV28 to TRBJ2-1; the D gene is possibly TRBD1 (10 bases). This CDR3 is 19 amino acids long. Trimming took off 2 bases at V and 5 bases at J, with 25 bases between the two ends. Looked up from germline, CDR1 is MDHEN and CDR2 is SYDVKM. CDR3 in amino acids: CASSLGDRGPAGGHNEQFF. The CDR3 DNA is TGTGCCAGCAGTTTAGGTGACAGGGGGCCCGCGGGAGGGCACAATGAGCAGTTCTTC.